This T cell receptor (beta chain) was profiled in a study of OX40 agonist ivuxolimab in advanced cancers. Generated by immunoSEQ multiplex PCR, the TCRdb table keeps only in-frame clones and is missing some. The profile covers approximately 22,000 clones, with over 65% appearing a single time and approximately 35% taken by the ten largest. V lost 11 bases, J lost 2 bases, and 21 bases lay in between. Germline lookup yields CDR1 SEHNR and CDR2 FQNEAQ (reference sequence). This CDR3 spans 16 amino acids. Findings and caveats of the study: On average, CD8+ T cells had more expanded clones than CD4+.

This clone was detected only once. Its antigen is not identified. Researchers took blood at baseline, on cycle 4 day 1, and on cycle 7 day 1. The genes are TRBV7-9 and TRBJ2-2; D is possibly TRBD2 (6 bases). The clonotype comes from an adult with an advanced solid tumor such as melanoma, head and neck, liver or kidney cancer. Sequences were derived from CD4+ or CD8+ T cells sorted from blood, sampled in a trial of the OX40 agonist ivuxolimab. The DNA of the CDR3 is TGTGCCCCTGAACCCCTGGCGGGATTAAACACCGGGGAGCTGTTTTTT. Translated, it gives CAPEPLAGLNTGELFF.